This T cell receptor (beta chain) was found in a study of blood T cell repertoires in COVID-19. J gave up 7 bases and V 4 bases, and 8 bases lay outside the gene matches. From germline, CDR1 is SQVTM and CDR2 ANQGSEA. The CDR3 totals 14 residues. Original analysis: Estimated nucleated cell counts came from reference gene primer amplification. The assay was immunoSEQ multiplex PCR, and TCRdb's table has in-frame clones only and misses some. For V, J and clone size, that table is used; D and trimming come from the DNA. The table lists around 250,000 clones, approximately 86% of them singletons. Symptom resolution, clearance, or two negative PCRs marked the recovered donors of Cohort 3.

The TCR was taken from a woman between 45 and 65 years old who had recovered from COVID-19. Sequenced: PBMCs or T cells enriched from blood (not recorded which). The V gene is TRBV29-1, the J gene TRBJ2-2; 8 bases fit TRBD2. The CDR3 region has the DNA TGCAGCGTTGGGACCGGGAGGGCCCACGGGGAGCTGTTTTTT. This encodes CSVGTGRAHGELFF.